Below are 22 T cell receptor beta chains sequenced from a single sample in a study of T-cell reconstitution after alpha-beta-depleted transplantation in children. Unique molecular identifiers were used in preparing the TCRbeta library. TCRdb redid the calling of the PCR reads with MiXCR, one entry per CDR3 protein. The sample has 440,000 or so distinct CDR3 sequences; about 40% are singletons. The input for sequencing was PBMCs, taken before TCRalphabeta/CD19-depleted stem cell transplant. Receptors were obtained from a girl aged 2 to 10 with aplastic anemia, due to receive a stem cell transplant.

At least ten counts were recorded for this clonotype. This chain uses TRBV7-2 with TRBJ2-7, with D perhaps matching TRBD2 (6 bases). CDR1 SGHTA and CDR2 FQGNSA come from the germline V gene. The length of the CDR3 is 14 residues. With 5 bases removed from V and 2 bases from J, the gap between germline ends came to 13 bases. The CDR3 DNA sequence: TGTGCCAGCAGCCCGGGACTCCTAGCCTACGAGCAGTACTTC. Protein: CASSPGLLAYEQYF.

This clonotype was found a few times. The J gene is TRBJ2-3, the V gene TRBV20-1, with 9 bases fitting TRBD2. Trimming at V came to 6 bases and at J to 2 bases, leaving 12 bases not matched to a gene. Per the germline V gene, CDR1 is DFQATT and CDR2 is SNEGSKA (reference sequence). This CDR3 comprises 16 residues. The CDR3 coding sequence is TGCAGTGCCGGGGGACTAGCTGGGCCTCCCACAGATACGCAGTATTTT. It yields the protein CSAGGLAGPPTDTQYF.

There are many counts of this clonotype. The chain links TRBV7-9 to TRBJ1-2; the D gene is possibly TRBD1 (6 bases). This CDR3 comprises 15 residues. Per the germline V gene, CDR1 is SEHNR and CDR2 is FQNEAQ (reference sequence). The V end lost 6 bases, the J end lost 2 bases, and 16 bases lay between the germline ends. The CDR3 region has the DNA TGTGCCAGCAGTAGAAGGGGGAGCCGAAACTATGGCTACACCTTC. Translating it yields CASSRRGSRNYGYTF.

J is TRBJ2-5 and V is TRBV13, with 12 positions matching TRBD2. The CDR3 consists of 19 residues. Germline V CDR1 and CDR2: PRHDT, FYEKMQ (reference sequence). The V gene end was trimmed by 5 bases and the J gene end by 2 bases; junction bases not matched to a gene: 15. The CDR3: CASSLSGLAGSWGQETQYF. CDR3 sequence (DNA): TGTGCCAGCAGCCTATCCGGACTAGCGGGATCCTGGGGGCAAGAGACCCAGTACTTC.

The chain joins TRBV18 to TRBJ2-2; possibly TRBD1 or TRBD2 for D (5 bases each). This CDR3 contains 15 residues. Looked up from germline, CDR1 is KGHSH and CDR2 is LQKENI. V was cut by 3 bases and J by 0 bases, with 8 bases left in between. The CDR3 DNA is TGTGCCAGCTCACCCCAGGGACCGAACACCGGGGAGCTGTTTTTT. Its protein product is CASSPQGPNTGELFF.

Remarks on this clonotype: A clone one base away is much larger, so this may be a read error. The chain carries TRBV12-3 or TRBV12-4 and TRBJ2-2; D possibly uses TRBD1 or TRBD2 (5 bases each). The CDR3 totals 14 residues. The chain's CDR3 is CASSYRDGVGERFF. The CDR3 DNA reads TGTGCCAGCAGTTACCGGGACGGCGTGGGGGAGCGGTTTTTT.

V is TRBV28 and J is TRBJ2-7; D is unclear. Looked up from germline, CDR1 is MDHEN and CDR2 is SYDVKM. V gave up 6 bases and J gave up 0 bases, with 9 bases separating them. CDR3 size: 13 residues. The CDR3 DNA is TGTGCCAGCAGGAGCGCCAACTCCTACGAGCAGTACTTC. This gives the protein CASRSANSYEQYF. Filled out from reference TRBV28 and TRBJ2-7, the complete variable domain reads DVKVTQSSRYLVKRTGEKVFLECVQDMDHENMFWYRQDPGLGLRLIYFSYDVKMKEKGDIPEGYSVSREKKERFSLILESASTNQTSMYLCASRSANSYEQYFGPGTRLTVT.

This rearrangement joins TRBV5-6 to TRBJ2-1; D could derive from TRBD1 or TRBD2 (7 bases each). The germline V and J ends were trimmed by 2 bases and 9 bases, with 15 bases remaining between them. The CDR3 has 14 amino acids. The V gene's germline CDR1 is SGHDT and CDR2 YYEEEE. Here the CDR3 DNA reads TGTGCCAGCAGCTTCTACGACAGGGAGGGTGAGCAGTTCTTC. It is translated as CASSFYDREGEQFF.

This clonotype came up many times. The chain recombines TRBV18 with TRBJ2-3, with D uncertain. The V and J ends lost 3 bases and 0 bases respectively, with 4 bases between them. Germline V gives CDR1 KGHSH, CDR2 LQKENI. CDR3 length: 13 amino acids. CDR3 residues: CASSPESTDTQYF. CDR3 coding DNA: TGTGCCAGCTCACCGGAGAGCACAGATACGCAGTATTTT.

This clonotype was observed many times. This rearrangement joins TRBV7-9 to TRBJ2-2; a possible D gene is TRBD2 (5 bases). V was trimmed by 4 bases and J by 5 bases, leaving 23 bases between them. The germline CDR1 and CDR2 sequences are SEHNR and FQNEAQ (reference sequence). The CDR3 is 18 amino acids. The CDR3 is CASSSPSGKYQTTGELFF. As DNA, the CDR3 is TGTGCCAGCAGCTCCCCCAGCGGTAAATATCAAACAACCGGGGAGCTGTTTTTT.

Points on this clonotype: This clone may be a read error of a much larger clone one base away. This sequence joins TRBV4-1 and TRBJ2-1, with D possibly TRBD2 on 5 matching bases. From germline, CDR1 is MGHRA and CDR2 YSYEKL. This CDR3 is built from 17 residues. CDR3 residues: CASCQDSRGFSYNEQFF. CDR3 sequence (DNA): TGCGCCAGCTGCCAAGATTCTCGGGGATTCTCCTACAATGAGCAGTTCTTC.

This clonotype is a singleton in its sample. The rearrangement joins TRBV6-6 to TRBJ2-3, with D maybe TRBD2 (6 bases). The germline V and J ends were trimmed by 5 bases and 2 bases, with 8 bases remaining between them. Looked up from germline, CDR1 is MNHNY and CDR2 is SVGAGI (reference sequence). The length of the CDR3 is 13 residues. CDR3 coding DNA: TGTGCCAGCAGTCGGGGGTTCACAGATACGCAGTATTTT. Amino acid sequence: CASSRGFTDTQYF.

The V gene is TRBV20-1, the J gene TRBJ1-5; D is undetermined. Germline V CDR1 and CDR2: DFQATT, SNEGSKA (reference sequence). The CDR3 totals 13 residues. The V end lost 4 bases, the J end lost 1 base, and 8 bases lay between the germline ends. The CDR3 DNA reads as TGCAGTGCTATACAGATGAGCAATCAGCCCCAGCATTTT. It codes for CSAIQMSNQPQHF.

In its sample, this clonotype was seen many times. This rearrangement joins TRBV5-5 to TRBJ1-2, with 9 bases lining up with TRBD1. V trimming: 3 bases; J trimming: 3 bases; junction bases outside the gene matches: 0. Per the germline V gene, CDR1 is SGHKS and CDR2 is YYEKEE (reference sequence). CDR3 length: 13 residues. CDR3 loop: CASSWTGDYGYTF. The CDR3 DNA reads TGTGCCAGCAGCTGGACAGGGGACTATGGCTACACCTTC.

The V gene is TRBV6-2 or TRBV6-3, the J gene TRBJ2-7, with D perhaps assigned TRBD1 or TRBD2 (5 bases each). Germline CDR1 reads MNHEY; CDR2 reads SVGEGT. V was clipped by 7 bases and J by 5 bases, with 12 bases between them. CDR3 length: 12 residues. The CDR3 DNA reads TGTGCCAGCAAAGGCAGGGACCACGAGCAGTACTTC. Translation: CASKGRDHEQYF.

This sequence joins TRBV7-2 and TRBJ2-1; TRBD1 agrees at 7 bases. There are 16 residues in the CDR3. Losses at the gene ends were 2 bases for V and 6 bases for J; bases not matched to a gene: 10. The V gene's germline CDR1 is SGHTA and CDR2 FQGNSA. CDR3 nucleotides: TGTGCCAGCAGCTTATACCTGAAGGGGGCAGTCAATGAGCAGTTCTTC. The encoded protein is CASSLYLKGAVNEQFF.

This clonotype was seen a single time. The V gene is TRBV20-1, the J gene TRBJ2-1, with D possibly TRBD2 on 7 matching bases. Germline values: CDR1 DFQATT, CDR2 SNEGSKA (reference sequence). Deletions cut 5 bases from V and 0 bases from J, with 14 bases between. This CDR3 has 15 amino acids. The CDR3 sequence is CSARRGGFSYNEQFF. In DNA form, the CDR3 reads TGCAGTGCTCGGAGGGGGGGCTTCTCCTACAATGAGCAGTTCTTC.

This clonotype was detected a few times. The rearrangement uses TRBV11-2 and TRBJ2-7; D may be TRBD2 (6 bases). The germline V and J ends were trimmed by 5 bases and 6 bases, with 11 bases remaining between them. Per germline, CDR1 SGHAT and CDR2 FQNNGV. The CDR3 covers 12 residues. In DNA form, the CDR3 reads TGTGCCAGCAGCGCTCGACTAGGCGAGCAGTACTTC. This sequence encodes CASSARLGEQYF. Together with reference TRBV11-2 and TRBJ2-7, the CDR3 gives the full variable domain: EAGVAQSPRYKIIEKRQSVAFWCNPISGHATLYWYQQILGQGPKLLIQFQNNGVVDDSQLPKDRFSAERLKGVDSTLKIQPAKLEDSAVYLCASSARLGEQYFGPGTRLTVT.

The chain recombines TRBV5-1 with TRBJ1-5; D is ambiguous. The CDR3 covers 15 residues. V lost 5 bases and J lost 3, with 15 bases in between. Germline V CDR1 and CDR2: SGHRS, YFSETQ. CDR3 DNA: TGCGCCAGCAGAGGAGATGACGGTTACAATCAGCCCCAGCATTTT. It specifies CASRGDDGYNQPQHF.

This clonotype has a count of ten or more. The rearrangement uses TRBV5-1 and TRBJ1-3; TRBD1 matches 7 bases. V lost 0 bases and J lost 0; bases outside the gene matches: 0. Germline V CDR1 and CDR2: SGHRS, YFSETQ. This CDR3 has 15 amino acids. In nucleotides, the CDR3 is TGCGCCAGCAGCTTGGGGGACAGCTCTGGAAACACCATATATTTT. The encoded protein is CASSLGDSSGNTIYF.

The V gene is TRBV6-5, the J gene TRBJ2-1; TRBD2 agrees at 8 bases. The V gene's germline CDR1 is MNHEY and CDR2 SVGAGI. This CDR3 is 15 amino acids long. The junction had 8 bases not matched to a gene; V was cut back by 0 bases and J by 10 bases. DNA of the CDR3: TGTGCCAGCAGTTACTCGAGCGGGGGAGCGCGGGAGCAGTTCTTC. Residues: CASSYSSGGAREQFF.

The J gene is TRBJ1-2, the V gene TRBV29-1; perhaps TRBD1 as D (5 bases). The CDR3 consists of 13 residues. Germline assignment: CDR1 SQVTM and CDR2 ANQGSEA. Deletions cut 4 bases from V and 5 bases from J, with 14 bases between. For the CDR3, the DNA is TGCAGCGTTGTCCGGCAGGGAGGGTATGGCTACACCTTC. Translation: CSVVRQGGYGYTF.